Below, 5 T cell receptor beta chains from the same sample are listed, as sequenced in a study of OX40 agonist ivuxolimab in advanced cancers. Assay: immunoSEQ multiplex PCR; the TCRdb copy retains only in-frame clones and omits some. The sample carries about 63,000 clones, approximately 90% recorded once. The sequencing here drew on CD4+ or CD8+ T cells sorted from blood, taken in a trial of the OX40 agonist ivuxolimab. The receptors originated from an adult with an advanced solid tumor such as melanoma, head and neck, liver or kidney cancer.

This chain uses TRBV7-9 with TRBJ2-5; 11 positions match TRBD2. V lost 2 bases, J lost 5 bases, and 7 bases stayed unmatched. CDR3 length: 16 residues. Germline V gene lookup returns CDR1 SEHNR and CDR2 FQNEAQ (reference sequence). In DNA, the CDR3 is TGTGCCAGCAGCTTATACGTTAGCGGGGGGGCGGAGACCCAGTACTTC. Amino acids: CASSLYVSGGAETQYF. The variable domain in full, completed from reference TRBV7-9 and TRBJ2-5, reads DTGVSQNPRHKITKRGQNVTFRCDPISEHNRLYWYRQTLGQGPEFLTYFQNEAQLEKSRLLSDRFSAERPKGSFSTLEIQRTEQGDSAMYLCASSLYVSGGAETQYFGPGTRLLVL.

This clone was seen a single time. The rearrangement uses TRBV19 and TRBJ1-1, with a possible D match to TRBD1 (6 bases). This CDR3 has 16 amino acids. Trimming took off 7 bases at V and 3 bases at J, with 21 bases between the two ends. Germline V gives CDR1 LNHDA, CDR2 SQIVND (reference sequence). CDR3 nucleotide sequence: TGTGCCAGTATCCCCCGGGGGCGGTTAGAGGACACTGAAGCTTTCTTT. This gives the protein CASIPRGRLEDTEAFF.

The chain carries TRBV10-2 and TRBJ2-6, with D unresolved. The V end lost 5 bases, the J end lost 0 bases, and 5 bases lay between the germline ends. The CDR3 totals 14 residues. In germline, CDR1 is WSHSY, CDR2 SAAADI. CDR3: CASSFGSGANVLTF. The CDR3 DNA follows: TGCGCCAGCAGTTTCGGCTCTGGGGCCAACGTCCTGACTTTC.

The chain combines TRBV6-5 with TRBJ1-1, with 8 bases lining up with TRBD1. The germline V gene has CDR1 MNHEY and CDR2 SVGAGI. The CDR3 loop spans 12 amino acids. The J segment lost 10 bases and the V segment lost 8 bases, leaving 9 bases of the junction unmatched. DNA of the CDR3: TGTGCCAGCGGGGGAACACAGGGGGGAGCTTTCTTT. Translation gives CASGGTQGGAFF.

This chain uses TRBV27 with TRBJ2-7, with 7 nucleotides matching TRBD1. This CDR3 has 15 amino acids. After removal of 5 bases from V and 2 bases from J, the junction contained 9 bases not matched to a gene. From germline, CDR1 is MNHEY and CDR2 SMNVEV (reference sequence). CDR3 loop: CASSLLTGTTYEQYF. DNA of the CDR3: TGTGCCAGCAGTCTACTGACAGGGACCACCTACGAGCAGTACTTC.